This T cell receptor beta chain was obtained from a study of cytomegalovirus exposure and HLA in healthy donors. PCR amplification relied on 60 Vbeta primers (plus 13 Jbeta primers). Sequencing was performed with immunoSEQ multiplex PCR; in TCRdb, only in-frame clones are kept and a portion is missing. This table has 150,000 or so clones, 70% to 80% appearing once. The CDR3 covers 15 residues. V was cut by 0 bases and J by 8 bases, with 17 bases left in between. Germline V gene lookup returns CDR1 SGHRS and CDR2 YFSETQ. The receptor was derived from a female donor in good health and CMV-seronegative. The gene calls are TRBV5-1 and TRBJ1-2, with D unclear. The specimen sequenced was PBMCs. The DNA for the CDR3 is TGCGCCAGCAGCTTGGCCTCAGAGGGAGCTAGGGGCTACACCTTC. Amino acids: CASSLASEGARGYTF.